This T cell receptor (beta chain) appears in the sequencing data of a study of shared clonotypes between healthy human individuals (dated by TCRdb to about 2020). At the level of the whole study: The cohort comprised a couple of women and a few men aged 18 to 49 years. For each donor, CD4 naive and CD4 memory were each given three plates, CD8 naive was given two plates, and CD8 memory was given one plate. Libraries were prepared and TCR repertoires were sequenced by different laboratories using diverse techniques, in order to increase sequencing depth and limit assay-specific biases. Between about 0.94 and 8.9 billion PBMCs per donor were obtained by leukapheresis. To estimate repertoire size and how much clonotype sharing occurs between individuals, the study deeply sequenced the blood TCR repertoires of roughly 5 healthy adults. Broad study findings and their caveats: Sampling was limited to blood, and TCR repertoires in tissue likely differ from TCR repertoires in blood. Even with the large sequencing depth, rarefaction of the sorted-subset datasets indicated that sequencing was incomplete. Naive subsets generally had larger estimated clonotype richness than memory subsets did. When a few donors were compared, the shared fraction of clonotypes was about 5% for naive CD4, less than 4% for naive CD8, about 2.5% for memory CD4, and 0.3% to 0.5% for memory CD8. Because the study included a small number of donors, the genetic and exposure-history diversity represented was limited. Compared with non-shared clonotypes, clonotypes shared by all four sorted-subset donors had higher generation probabilities. Pairwise subsampling indicated that sequencing depth was expected to affect the degree of clonotype sharing among donors.

TCR CDR3 regions were amplified from genomic DNA by multiplex PCR using the deep immunoSEQ assay. Extracted genomic DNA from each cell subset was spread evenly across all wells of several immunoSEQ 96-well plates, with each plate serving as a replicate. For sorted subsets, around 200 ng genomic DNA, equal to 25,000 to 35,000 T cell genomes, was loaded into each replicate PCR. The purified libraries were quantified using a Qubit 3.0 fluorometer, sized with a Bioanalyzer 2100, and then quantified again using the KAPA Library Quantification kit. Each immunoSEQ 96-well plate was sequenced on its own single-read 150-cycle Illumina NextSeq 550 flow cell. The paper's data handling went like this. Because only junctional sequences without quality scores were contained in the immunoSEQ output, filtering matching that applied to full-length reads could not be performed. To assign V/J genes and CDR3, sequences were annotated against IMGT germline references using PyIR, a Python wrapper for IgBLAST v1.9. Reads were removed for weak V/J assignments (E-value above 1e-6), missing CDR3, stop codons, out-of-frame junctions, or ambiguous translated residues. V3J clonotypes were defined by identical inferred V gene, J gene, and CDR3 amino acid sequence. Percentage overlap between repertoires was calculated by dividing the number of shared unique clonotypes by the size of the smaller repertoire. Three approaches were used to assess repertoire richness: RTK rarefaction, the Chao1 estimator, and Recon v2.1 estimates of unobserved clonotypes. For all TCRbeta clonotypes obtained by the gDNA method from a few donors, generation probabilities were computed with OLGA. Held by TCRdb, this immuneACCESS table contains in-frame sequences only and omits some clones. Under half of the omission traces to an unresolved V gene where checked; the cause of the rest is unknown. From that table come the V and J calls and clone size; the DNA was used to work out D and trimming. A total of 1,400,000 or so clones appear in this sample, approximately 98.5% of them only once. The ten largest clones capture roughly 0.36% of the sample.

A distance of 15 bases separates the germline ends of V and J, which lose 7 bases and 5 bases respectively. The CDR3 goes from the cysteine to the phenylalanine over 14 residues. The DNA shown is the 42-base CDR3, in frame from base 1. CDR1 and CDR2 are drawn from the germline V gene (reference sequence): MNHNY, SVGAGI. The donors were healthy, HIV-negative adults who had no recently reported acute infections or vaccinations. Every donor was a Caucasian adult living in Nashville, Tennessee, USA. Magnetic negative selection was used to enrich CD4+ T cells, after which naive cells were positively selected on CD45RA and the negative fraction became the memory subset. After blood collection by leukapheresis, PBMCs were isolated using Ficoll-Histopaque density gradient centrifugation and then cryopreserved in the vapor phase of liquid nitrogen. Analytical flow cytometry was used to check the purity and quantity of each magnetically sorted T cell population. Genomic DNA was isolated from each sorted fraction and quantified by UV absorbance on a Nanodrop 2000c.

As regards this clone: Its antigen is still unknown. Qualities for individual bases were not recorded, and no much larger clone is one base off.

The receptor was derived from a man younger than 40 in good health. The sample was naive CD4+ T cells sorted from blood. What this sample's cell subset or site label stands for: CD45RA+ positively selected. The rearrangement joined TRBV6-6 to TRBJ2-1; the D gene is perhaps TRBD1, from 6 matching bases. The DNA sequence follows: TGTGCCAGCAATCGGCAGGGGAGAGACAATGAGCAGTTCTTC. This codes for CASNRQGRDNEQFF.